This T cell receptor beta chain is from a study of blood T cell repertoires in COVID-19. Study-level information: Specimens from acute and convalescent COVID-19 originated in the United States, Italy and Spain. T cells, B-cell-depleted T cells, or PBMCs supplied cDNA or gDNA.

With 5 bases clipped from V and 3 bases from J, the junction kept 14 bases outside the gene matches. Per the germline V gene, CDR1 is SGHVS and CDR2 is FNYEAQ. The CDR3 runs to 17 residues. Participants' reported clinical history set cohort assignment. Produced via immunoSEQ multiplex PCR; TCRdb's table is partial and in-frame only. The sample includes 200,000 to 250,000 clones, 90% of them seen just once. The V gene is TRBV7-6, the J gene TRBJ2-7, with 9 bases matching TRBD2. The source is a man under 40 who had been exposed to COVID-19. The sequenced sample was PBMCs or T cells enriched from blood (not recorded which). The CDR3 spells CASSLQLAGFMFYEQYF. As DNA, the CDR3 is TGTGCCAGCAGCCTGCAGCTAGCGGGGTTTATGTTCTACGAGCAGTACTTC.